This T cell receptor beta chain was recorded in a study of T-cell reconstitution after alpha-beta-depleted transplantation in children. It was with unique molecular identifiers that the TCRbeta library was prepared. Each CDR3 protein is one row after TCRdb ran MiXCR on the PCR reads. The table has around 490,000 distinct CDR3 sequences, over 10% seen once. After removal of 1 base from V and 7 bases from J, the junction contained 6 bases not matched to a gene. There are 14 residues in the CDR3. Germline CDR1 is SGHVS and CDR2 is FNYEAQ. To note about this clonotype: What it binds is not known.

General study results and limits: Several hundred rapidly expanded clones from non-depleted graft cells reportedly supplied alpha-beta T cells about two months post-transplant.

This clonotype originated in a female patient aged 2-10 years who had a stem cell transplant for aplastic anemia, so the T cells may come from the graft donor. J is TRBJ2-7 and V is TRBV7-6; 8 bases are a match to TRBD2. Here the sequenced sample was PBMCs, mostly from graft donor cells, taken 180 days after TCRalphabeta/CD19-depleted stem cell transplant. The CDR3, as DNA: TGTGCCAGCAGCTTAGGCGGGGGGAGTCAGGAGCAGTACTTC. Protein: CASSLGGGSQEQYF.